The 21 T cell receptor beta chains in this list originate from one sample, sequenced in a study of siplizumab effects on memory and regulatory T cells. Generated by immunoSEQ multiplex PCR, the TCRdb table keeps only in-frame clones and is missing some. The sample gives 70,000 to 90,000 clones, around 93% of which show up once; about 4.5% is in the top ten. Specimen: CD8+ T cells sorted from blood. These receptors were collected from a human donor in good health.

This rearrangement joins TRBV13 to TRBJ2-6; 12 bases are shared with TRBD1. The ends lost 4 bases at V and 1 base at J; junction bases unmatched: 2. The CDR3 consists of 17 residues. Germline CDR1 is PRHDT and CDR2 is FYEKMQ (reference sequence). Written as DNA, the CDR3 is TGTGCCAGCAGCTGGGGACAGGGGGCTTCTGGGGCCAACGTCCTGACTTTC. Its translation is CASSWGQGASGANVLTF.

The J gene is TRBJ1-6, the V gene TRBV6-1, with 12 bases identical to TRBD1. The germline V gene encodes CDR1 MNHNS and CDR2 SASEGT. This CDR3 spans 17 amino acids. V shed 2 bases, J shed 8 bases, and the junction held 7 bases outside the gene matches. This CDR3 is CASSESAGTGGDSPLHF. DNA for the CDR3: TGTGCCAGCAGTGAATCGGCCGGGACAGGGGGCGATTCACCCCTCCACTTT.

The chain carries TRBV28 and TRBJ2-7; no clear D gene. Germline V gives CDR1 MDHEN, CDR2 SYDVKM. This CDR3 spans 14 amino acids. The V end was cut by 1 base, the J end by 5 bases, with 12 bases between. The CDR3: CASSLYVRSDEQYF. The CDR3 bases are TGTGCCAGCAGTTTATACGTCCGTTCGGACGAGCAGTACTTC.

This rearrangement joins TRBV9 to TRBJ1-3, with D possibly TRBD1 on 5 matching bases. The CDR3 loop spans 18 amino acids. V was clipped by 4 bases and J by 2 bases, with 22 bases between them. Germline V gene lookup returns CDR1 SGDLS and CDR2 YYNGEE. Here the CDR3 DNA reads TGTGCCAGCAGCCAAGACCCCCGAACGACAGAAACTGGAAACACCATATATTTT. Translated, it gives CASSQDPRTTETGNTIYF.

V and J are TRBV18 and TRBJ2-7, with 7 bases aligning to TRBD1. The J segment lost 5 bases and the V segment lost 3 bases, leaving 10 bases of the junction unmatched. Germline values: CDR1 KGHSH, CDR2 LQKENI. The CDR3 is 15 residues long. In DNA, the CDR3 is TGTGCCAGCTCACCTCGACAGGGTATTGACCACGAGCAGTACTTC. Translation gives CASSPRQGIDHEQYF. Full variable domain (remainder filled in from reference TRBV18 and TRBJ2-7): NAGVMQNPRHLVRRRGQEARLRCSPMKGHSHVYWYRQLPEEGLKFMVYLQKENIIDESGMPKERFSAEFPKEGPSILRIQQVVRGDSAAYFCASSPRQGIDHEQYFGPGTRLTVT.

The chain joins TRBV7-3 to TRBJ2-1, with 9 nucleotides matching TRBD2. The CDR3 loop spans 15 amino acids. Unmatched junction bases numbered 6, after V lost 5 bases and J lost 4 bases. The V gene's germline CDR1 is SGHTA and CDR2 FQGTGA. The CDR3 is CASSQTSGPYNEQFF. CDR3 DNA sequence: TGTGCCAGCAGCCAAACTAGCGGGCCGTACAATGAGCAGTTCTTC.

The rearrangement uses TRBV4-1 and TRBJ1-1; 7 positions match TRBD1. V gave up 0 bases and J gave up 6 bases; unmatched junction bases: 1. The CDR3 spans 13 residues. CDR1 MGHRA and CDR2 YSYEKL come from the germline V gene. CDR3 DNA sequence: TGCGCCAGCAGCCAAGAAGGGGGCCCTGAAGCTTTCTTT. Its protein is CASSQEGGPEAFF.

V usage is TRBV6-1 and J usage is TRBJ1-1, with D hard to call. The CDR3 sequence is 10 residues long. Germline V gives CDR1 MNHNS, CDR2 SASEGT. The ends were cut back, 8 bases at V and 1 base at J, with 2 bases in the middle. This CDR3 is CASWNTEAFF. In DNA, the CDR3 is TGTGCCAGCTGGAACACTGAAGCTTTCTTT.

The V call is TRBV6-5, the J call TRBJ2-3; D unclear. CDR1 is MNHEY, CDR2 SVGAGI, per germline. Trimming took 3 bases from V and 0 from J, leaving 7 bases between them. This CDR3 spans 14 amino acids. This CDR3 reads CASSYSRSTDTQYF. DNA of the CDR3: TGTGCCAGCAGTTATAGCAGGAGCACAGATACGCAGTATTTT.

The V call is TRBV9, the J call TRBJ2-5; a possible D gene is TRBD2 (7 bases). This CDR3 is 15 amino acids long. V shed 4 bases and J shed 5 bases, with 18 bases lying between them. Germline V CDR1 and CDR2: SGDLS, YYNGEE. The chain's CDR3 is CASSSGRGGMETQYF. CDR3 in DNA: TGTGCCAGCAGCTCAGGGAGGGGGGGCATGGAGACCCAGTACTTC.

This clone was picked up one time. This CDR3 is CASSSYGGAEAFF. The DNA of the CDR3 is TGTGCCAGCAGTTCCTACGGGGGGGCTGAAGCTTTCTTT. V is TRBV27 and J is TRBJ1-1; possible D gene TRBD1, 5 bases. The CDR3 contains 13 residues. Between the trimmed V and J ends, which lost 4 bases and 6 bases, there was a span of 12 bases. The germline V gene encodes CDR1 MNHEY and CDR2 SMNVEV (reference sequence).

For this clone: Other DNA sequences in the sample encode the same CDR3. The chain couples TRBV6-6 to TRBJ2-1; D is undetermined. This CDR3 is built from 11 residues. Looked up from germline, CDR1 is MNHNY and CDR2 is SVGAGI (reference sequence). Trimming cost V 2 bases and J 6 bases, with 2 bases left between them. CDR3 in DNA: TGTGCCAGCAGTTACAGCAATGAGCAGTTCTTC. Protein sequence: CASSYSNEQFF.

This chain uses TRBV13 with TRBJ1-3, with D perhaps TRBD1 (6 bases). This CDR3 contains 18 residues. V dropped 5 bases and J dropped 2 bases, with 22 bases sitting between them. Germline V gene lookup returns CDR1 PRHDT and CDR2 FYEKMQ (reference sequence). CDR3: CASSKRAAGGLTGNTIYF. In DNA, the CDR3 is TGTGCCAGCAGCAAACGGGCTGCGGGGGGCCTCACTGGAAACACCATATATTTT.

This clone appeared a single time. The chain joins TRBV7-9 to TRBJ1-4; possible D gene TRBD1, 6 bases. The germline V gene has CDR1 SEHNR and CDR2 FQNEAQ (reference sequence). This CDR3 has 12 residues. Trimming shortened V by 5 bases and J by 14 bases, and 15 bases separated the two germline ends. The CDR3 here is CASSLGQPSLFF. CDR3 coding DNA: TGTGCCAGCAGCCTCGGACAGCCCTCTCTGTTTTTT.

V usage is TRBV28 and J usage is TRBJ2-3; no firm D call. From germline, CDR1 is MDHEN and CDR2 SYDVKM. V was shortened by 2 bases and J by 3 bases, with 6 bases between the two germline ends. CDR3 length equals 13 residues. The CDR3 protein is CASSLPATDTQYF. In nucleotides, the CDR3 is TGTGCCAGCAGTTTACCAGCGACAGATACGCAGTATTTT.

This sequence joins TRBV28 and TRBJ1-4, with a possible D match to TRBD1 (6 bases). This CDR3 region has 16 residues. Germline V gene data show CDR1 as MDHEN and CDR2 as SYDVKM. Trimming removed 5 bases from V and 6 bases from J, with 19 bases in between. The DNA of the CDR3 is TGTGCCAGCAGTCTAAACAGGGAGATTGGGGATGAAAAACTGTTTTTT. It is translated as CASSLNREIGDEKLFF. The entire variable domain, with the rest obtained from reference TRBV28 and TRBJ1-4, is as follows: DVKVTQSSRYLVKRTGEKVFLECVQDMDHENMFWYRQDPGLGLRLIYFSYDVKMKEKGDIPEGYSVSREKKERFSLILESASTNQTSMYLCASSLNREIGDEKLFFGSGTQLSVL.

This chain connects TRBV18 to TRBJ1-3, with D hard to call. CDR1 is KGHSH, CDR2 LQKENI, per germline. The CDR3 sequence is 13 residues long. Between the trimmed V and J ends, which lost 0 bases and 4 bases, there was a span of 4 bases. The chain's CDR3 is CASSPPPGNTIYF. CDR3 in DNA: TGTGCCAGCTCACCACCACCAGGAAACACCATATATTTT.

V is TRBV5-1 and J is TRBJ1-3; D is uncertain. Germline CDR1 is SGHRS and CDR2 is YFSETQ. There are 14 residues in the CDR3. Trimming shortened V by 0 bases and J by 2 bases, and 6 bases separated the two germline ends. The CDR3: CASSLDGTGNTIYF. The CDR3 DNA sequence: TGCGCCAGCAGCTTGGACGGAACTGGAAACACCATATATTTT. Full variable domain (missing parts from reference TRBV5-1 and TRBJ1-3): KAGVTQTPRYLIKTRGQQVTLSCSPISGHRSVSWYQQTPGQGLQFLFEYFSETQRNKGNFPGRFSGRQFSNSRSEMNVSTLELGDSALYLCASSLDGTGNTIYFGEGSWLTVV.

This clone was seen a single time. V usage is TRBV18 and J usage is TRBJ1-2; TRBD1 matches at 7 bases. The CDR3 runs 15 residues. Germline trimming cut 3 bases from V and 0 bases from J; bases unmatched to any gene: 4. Looked up from germline, CDR1 is KGHSH and CDR2 is LQKENI. The CDR3 coding sequence is TGTGCCAGCTCACCTGATGGACAGGCTAACTATGGCTACACCTTC. Its protein product is CASSPDGQANYGYTF.

V and J are TRBV11-2 and TRBJ1-2; D may be TRBD1 (5 bases). This CDR3 has 12 residues. The germline V and J ends were trimmed by 5 bases and 4 bases, with 8 bases remaining between them. Germline V lookup: CDR1 SGHAT, CDR2 FQNNGV. The chain's CDR3 is CASSPGTYGYTF. For the CDR3, the DNA is TGTGCCAGCAGCCCCGGGACCTATGGCTACACCTTC.

This chain joins TRBV6-5 and TRBJ1-5, with unresolved D. The CDR3 loop spans 12 amino acids. Germline CDR1 MNHEY, CDR2 SVGAGI. V was shortened by 11 bases and J by 6 bases, with 14 bases between the two germline ends. Here the CDR3 DNA reads TGTGCCGGTCAACTTAGCCGTCAGCCCCAGCATTTT. Translation: CAGQLSRQPQHF.